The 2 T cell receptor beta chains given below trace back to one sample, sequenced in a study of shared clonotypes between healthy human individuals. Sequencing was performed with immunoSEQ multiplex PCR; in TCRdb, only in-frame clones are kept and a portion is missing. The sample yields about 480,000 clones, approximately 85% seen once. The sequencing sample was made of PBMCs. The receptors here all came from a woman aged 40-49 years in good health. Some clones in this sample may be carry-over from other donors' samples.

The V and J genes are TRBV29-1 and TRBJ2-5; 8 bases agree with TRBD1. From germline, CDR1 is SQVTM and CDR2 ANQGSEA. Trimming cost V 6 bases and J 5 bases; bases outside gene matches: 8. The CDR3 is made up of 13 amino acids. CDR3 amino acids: CSVNRGVGETQYF. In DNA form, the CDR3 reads TGCAGCGTGAACAGGGGGGTTGGGGAGACCCAGTACTTC.

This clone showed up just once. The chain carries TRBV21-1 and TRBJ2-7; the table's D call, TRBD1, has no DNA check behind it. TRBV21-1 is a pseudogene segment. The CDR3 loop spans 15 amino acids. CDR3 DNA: TGTGCCAGCAGCATCGAATGGGACAGGGCGGACGAGCAGTACTTC. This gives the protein CASSIEWDRADEQYF.